The 2 T cell receptor beta chains below come from one sample, sequenced in a study of Tregs in tolerant kidney transplant recipients. TCRdb's table, derived via immunoSEQ multiplex PCR, lists solely in-frame clones and lacks some. The sample yields nearly 95,000 clones, 80% to 95% seen once. Source: CD4+ T cells from blood, taken before the transplant. Receptors were obtained from a human donor who received a combined kidney and bone marrow transplant.

The chain uses TRBV7-2 and TRBJ1-5; TRBD1 agrees at 9 bases. The CDR3 is 15 residues long. Germline V gene data show CDR1 as SGHTA and CDR2 as FQGNSA. Trimming at V came to 6 bases and at J to 1 base, leaving 4 bases not matched to a gene. Here the CDR3 reads CASRRTGGSNQPQHF. CDR3 sequence (DNA): TGTGCCAGCAGACGTACAGGGGGCAGCAATCAGCCCCAGCATTTT.

V gene TRBV4-2 combines with J gene TRBJ1-2, with no clear D. V was trimmed by 0 bases and J by 5 bases, leaving 13 bases between them. Germline V lookup: CDR1 LGHNA, CDR2 YNFKEQ. The CDR3 sequence is 15 residues long. The CDR3 DNA sequence: TGTGCCAGCAGCCAAGATATCCGAGAGGCTTATGGCTACACCTTC. Protein sequence: CASSQDIREAYGYTF.